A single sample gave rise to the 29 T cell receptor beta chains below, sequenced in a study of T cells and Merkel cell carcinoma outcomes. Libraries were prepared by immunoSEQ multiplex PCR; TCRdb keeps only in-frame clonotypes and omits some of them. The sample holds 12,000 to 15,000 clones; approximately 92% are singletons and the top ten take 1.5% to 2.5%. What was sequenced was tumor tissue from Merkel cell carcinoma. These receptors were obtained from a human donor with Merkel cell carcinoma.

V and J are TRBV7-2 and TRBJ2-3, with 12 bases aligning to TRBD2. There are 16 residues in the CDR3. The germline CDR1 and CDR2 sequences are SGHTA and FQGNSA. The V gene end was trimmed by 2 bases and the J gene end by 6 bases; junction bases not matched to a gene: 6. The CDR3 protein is CASSLSSGGVPDTQYF. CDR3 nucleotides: TGTGCCAGCAGCTTATCTAGCGGGGGGGTTCCGGATACGCAGTATTTT.

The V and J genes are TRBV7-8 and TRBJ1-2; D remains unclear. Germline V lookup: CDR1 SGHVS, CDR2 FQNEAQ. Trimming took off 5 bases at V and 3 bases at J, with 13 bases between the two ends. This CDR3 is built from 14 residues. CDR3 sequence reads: CASSPFRWDYGYTF. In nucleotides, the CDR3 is TGTGCCAGCAGCCCCTTCAGGTGGGACTATGGCTACACCTTC.

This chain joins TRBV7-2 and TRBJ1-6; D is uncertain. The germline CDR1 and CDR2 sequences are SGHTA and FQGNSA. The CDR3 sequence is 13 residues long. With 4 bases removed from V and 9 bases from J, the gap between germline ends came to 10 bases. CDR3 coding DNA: TGTGCCAGCAGCTCCATCGGCGGTTCACCCCTCCACTTT. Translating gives CASSSIGGSPLHF.

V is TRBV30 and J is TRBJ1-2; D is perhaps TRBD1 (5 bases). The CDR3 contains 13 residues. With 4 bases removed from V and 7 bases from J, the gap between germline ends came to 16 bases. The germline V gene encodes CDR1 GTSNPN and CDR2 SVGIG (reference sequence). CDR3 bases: TGTGCCTGGACCCCCCGAGGAGGGGTTGGCTACACCTTC. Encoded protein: CAWTPRGGVGYTF.

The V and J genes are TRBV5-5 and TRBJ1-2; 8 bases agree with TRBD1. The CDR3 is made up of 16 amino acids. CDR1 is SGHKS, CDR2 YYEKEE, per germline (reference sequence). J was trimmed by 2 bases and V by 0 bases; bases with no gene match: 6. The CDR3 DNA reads TGTGCCAGCAGCTTGGGGACAGGGAAATCGAACTATGGCTACACCTTC. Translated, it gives CASSLGTGKSNYGYTF.

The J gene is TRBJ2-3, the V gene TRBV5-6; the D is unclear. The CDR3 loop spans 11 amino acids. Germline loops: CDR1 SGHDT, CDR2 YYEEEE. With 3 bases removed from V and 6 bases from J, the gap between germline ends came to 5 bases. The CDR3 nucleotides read TGTGCCAGCAGCTCATCTGATACGCAGTATTTT. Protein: CASSSSDTQYF.

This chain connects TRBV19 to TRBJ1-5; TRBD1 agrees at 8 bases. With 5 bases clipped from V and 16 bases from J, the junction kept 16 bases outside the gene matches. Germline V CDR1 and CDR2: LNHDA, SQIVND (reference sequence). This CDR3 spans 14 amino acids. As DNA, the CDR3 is TGTGCCAGTAGTGTAAACCCTTCCGGGACAGGACAACATTTT. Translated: CASSVNPSGTGQHF.

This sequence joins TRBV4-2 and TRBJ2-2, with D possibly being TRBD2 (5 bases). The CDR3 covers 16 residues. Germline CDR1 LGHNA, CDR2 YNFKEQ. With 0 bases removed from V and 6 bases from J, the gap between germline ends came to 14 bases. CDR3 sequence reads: CASSQEVGNSAGELFF. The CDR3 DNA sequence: TGTGCCAGCAGCCAAGAAGTTGGAAATAGCGCCGGGGAGCTGTTTTTT.

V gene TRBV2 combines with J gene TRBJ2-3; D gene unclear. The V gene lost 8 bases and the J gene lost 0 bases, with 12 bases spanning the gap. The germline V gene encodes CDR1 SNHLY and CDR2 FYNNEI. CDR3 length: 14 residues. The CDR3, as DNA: TGTGCCAGCGGCCCAAGATTGAGCACAGATACGCAGTATTTT. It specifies CASGPRLSTDTQYF.

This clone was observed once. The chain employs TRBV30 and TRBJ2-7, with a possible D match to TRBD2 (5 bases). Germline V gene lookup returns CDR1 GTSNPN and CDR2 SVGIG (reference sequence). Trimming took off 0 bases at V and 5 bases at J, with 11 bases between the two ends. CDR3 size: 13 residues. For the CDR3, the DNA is TGTGCCTGGAGTGTACCCGGGATCCACGAGCAGTACTTC. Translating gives CAWSVPGIHEQYF.

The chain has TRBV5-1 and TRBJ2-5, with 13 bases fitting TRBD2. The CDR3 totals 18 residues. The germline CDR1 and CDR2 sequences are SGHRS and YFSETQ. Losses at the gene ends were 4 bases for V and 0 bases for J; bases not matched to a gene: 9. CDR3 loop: CASSPGLAGVEYQETQYF. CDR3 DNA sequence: TGCGCCAGCAGCCCAGGACTAGCGGGGGTCGAGTACCAAGAGACCCAGTACTTC.

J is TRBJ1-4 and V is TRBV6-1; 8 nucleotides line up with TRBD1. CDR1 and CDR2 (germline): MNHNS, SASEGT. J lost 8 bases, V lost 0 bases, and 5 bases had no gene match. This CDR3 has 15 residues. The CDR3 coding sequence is TGTGCCAGCAGTGAAGCGTACAGGGGGGGCGAAAAACTGTTTTTT. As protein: CASSEAYRGGEKLFF.

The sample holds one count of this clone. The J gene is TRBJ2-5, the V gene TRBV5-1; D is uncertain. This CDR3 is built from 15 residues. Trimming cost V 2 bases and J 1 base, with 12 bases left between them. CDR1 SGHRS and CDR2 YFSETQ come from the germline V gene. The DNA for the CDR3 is TGCGCCAGCAGCTTCTCGGTCGGCAGCCAAGAGACCCAGTACTTC. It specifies CASSFSVGSQETQYF.

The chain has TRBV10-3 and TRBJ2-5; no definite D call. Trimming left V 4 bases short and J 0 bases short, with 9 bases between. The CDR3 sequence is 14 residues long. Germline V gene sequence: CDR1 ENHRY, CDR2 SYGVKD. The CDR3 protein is CAISAGQNQETQYF. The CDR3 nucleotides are TGTGCCATCAGTGCTGGGCAGAACCAAGAGACCCAGTACTTC.

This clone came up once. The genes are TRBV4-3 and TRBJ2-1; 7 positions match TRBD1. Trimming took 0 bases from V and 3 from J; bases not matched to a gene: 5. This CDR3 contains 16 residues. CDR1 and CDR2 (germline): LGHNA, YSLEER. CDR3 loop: CASSQEATGLYNEQFF. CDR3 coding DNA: TGCGCCAGCAGCCAAGAGGCGACAGGGCTCTACAATGAGCAGTTCTTC.

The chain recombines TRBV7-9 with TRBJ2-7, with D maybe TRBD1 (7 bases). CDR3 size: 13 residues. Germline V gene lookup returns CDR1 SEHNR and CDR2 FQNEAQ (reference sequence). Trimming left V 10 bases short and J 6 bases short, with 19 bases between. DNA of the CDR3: TGTGCCACCTATCCGTCAGGGGGGACCGAGCAGTACTTC. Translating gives CATYPSGGTEQYF.

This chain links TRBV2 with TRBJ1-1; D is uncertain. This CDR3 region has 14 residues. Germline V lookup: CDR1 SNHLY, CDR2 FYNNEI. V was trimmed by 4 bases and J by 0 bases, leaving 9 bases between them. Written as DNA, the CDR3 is TGTGCCAGCAGTGTAGACGCTATGAACACTGAAGCTTTCTTT. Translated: CASSVDAMNTEAFF.

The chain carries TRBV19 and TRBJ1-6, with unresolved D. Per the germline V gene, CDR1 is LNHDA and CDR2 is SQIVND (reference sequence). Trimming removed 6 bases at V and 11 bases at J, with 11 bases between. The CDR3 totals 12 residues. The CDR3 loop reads CASSPRRAPLHF. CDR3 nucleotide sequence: TGTGCCAGTAGCCCCCGACGGGCACCCCTCCACTTT.

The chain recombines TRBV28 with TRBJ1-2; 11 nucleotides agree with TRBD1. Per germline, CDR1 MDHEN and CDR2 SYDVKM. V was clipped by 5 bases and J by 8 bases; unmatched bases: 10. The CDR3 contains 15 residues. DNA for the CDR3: TGTGCCAGCAGTCCCGTGGACAGGGGGCATGTAGGCTACACCTTC. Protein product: CASSPVDRGHVGYTF.

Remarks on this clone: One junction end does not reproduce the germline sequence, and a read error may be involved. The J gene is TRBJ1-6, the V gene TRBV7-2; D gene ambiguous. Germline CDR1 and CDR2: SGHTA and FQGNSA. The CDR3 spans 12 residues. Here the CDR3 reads CASSFYNSPLHF. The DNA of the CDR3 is TGTGCCAGCAGCTTCTATAACTCACCCCTCCACTTT.

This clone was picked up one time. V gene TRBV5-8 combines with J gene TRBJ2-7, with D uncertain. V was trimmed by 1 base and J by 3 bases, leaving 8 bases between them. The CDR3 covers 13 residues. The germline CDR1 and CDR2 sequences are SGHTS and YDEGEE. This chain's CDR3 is CASSLYQDYEQYF. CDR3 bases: TGTGCCAGCAGCTTGTATCAGGACTACGAGCAGTACTTC.

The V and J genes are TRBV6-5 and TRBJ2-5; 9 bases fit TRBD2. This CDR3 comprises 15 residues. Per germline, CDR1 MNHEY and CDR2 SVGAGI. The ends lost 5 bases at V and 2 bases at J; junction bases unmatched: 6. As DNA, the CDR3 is TGTGCCAGCAGTCCACGACTAGCGGATCAAGAGACCCAGTACTTC. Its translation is CASSPRLADQETQYF.

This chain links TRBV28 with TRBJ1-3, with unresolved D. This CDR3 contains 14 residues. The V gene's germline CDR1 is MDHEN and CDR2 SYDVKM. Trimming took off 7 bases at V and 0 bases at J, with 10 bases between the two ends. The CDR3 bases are TGTGCCAGCACCAGGCTGGGCTCTGGAAACACCATATATTTT. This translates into CASTRLGSGNTIYF.

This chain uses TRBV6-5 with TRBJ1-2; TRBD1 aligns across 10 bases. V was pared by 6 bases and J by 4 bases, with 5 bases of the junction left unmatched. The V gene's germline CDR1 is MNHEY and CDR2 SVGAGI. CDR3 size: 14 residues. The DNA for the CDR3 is TGTGCCAGCAGAGACAGGGGGCGCACCTATGGCTACACCTTC. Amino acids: CASRDRGRTYGYTF.

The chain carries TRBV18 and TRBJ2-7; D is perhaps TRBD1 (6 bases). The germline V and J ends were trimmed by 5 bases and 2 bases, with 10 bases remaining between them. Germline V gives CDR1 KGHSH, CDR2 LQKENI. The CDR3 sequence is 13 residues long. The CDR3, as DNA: TGTGCCAGCTCAGTCGGACAGACCTACGAGCAGTACTTC. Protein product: CASSVGQTYEQYF.

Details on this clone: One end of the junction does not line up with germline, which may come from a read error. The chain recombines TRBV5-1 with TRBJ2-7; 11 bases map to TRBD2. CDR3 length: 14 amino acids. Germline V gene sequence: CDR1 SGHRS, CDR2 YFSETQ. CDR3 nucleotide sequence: TGCGCCAGCAGAGCGACTAGCGGGATCTACGGGCAGTACTTC. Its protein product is CASRATSGIYGQYF.

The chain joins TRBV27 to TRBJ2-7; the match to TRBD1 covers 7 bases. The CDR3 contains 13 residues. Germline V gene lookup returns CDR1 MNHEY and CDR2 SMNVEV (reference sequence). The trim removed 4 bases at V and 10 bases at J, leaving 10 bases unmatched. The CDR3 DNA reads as TGTGCCAGCAGTTCAACATTCGGGACAGTTCAGTACTTC. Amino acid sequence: CASSSTFGTVQYF.

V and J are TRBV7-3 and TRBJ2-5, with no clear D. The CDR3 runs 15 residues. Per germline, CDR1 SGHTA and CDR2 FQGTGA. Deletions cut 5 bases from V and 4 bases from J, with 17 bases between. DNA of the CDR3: TGTGCCAGCAGCCCAATCGGCTACCCCGGAGAGACCCAGTACTTC. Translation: CASSPIGYPGETQYF.

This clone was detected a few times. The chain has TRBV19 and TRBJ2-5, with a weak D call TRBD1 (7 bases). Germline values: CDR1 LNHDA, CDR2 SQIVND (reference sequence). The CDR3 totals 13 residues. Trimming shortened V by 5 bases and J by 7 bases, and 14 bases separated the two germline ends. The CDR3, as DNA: TGTGCCAGTAGTCAGGGGGGCCCTGGGACCCAGTACTTC. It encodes CASSQGGPGTQYF.